This is a list of T cell receptor beta chains from one sample in a study of blood T cell repertoires in COVID-19. Profiling relied on immunoSEQ multiplex PCR, and the TCRdb table lists in-frame clones only, not all of them. The data contain 140,000 or so clones, approximately 85% of them singletons. The sequenced sample consisted of peripheral blood. The receptors originated from a man aged 70-80 years with acute or convalescent COVID-19. CDR3s include the opening cysteine and the closing phenylalanine or tryptophan.

v_call: TRBV19; j_call: TRBJ2-1; cdr3_aa: CASSLQVSSYNEQFF
v_call: TRBV6-6; j_call: TRBJ2-3; cdr3_aa: CASTSPGATDTQYF
v_call: TRBV5-6; j_call: TRBJ2-5; cdr3_aa: CASSLAGTVYQETQYF
v_call: TRBV7-8; j_call: TRBJ1-1; cdr3_aa: CASSYRPLGVRNTEAFF
v_call: TRBV5-6; j_call: TRBJ2-5; cdr3_aa: CASSLRQGKGETQYF
v_call: TRBV4-2; j_call: TRBJ2-5; cdr3_aa: CASSGGGNQETQYF
v_call: TRBV7-3; j_call: TRBJ2-1; cdr3_aa: CASSQHGTSGRVDEQFF
v_call: TRBV19; j_call: TRBJ2-5; cdr3_aa: CASSPSLAGGRETQYF
v_call: TRBV5-5; j_call: TRBJ2-7; cdr3_aa: CASSLGVRASGRSYEQYF
v_call: TRBV5-4; j_call: TRBJ1-2; cdr3_aa: CASSLGESYGYTF
v_call: TRBV10-2; j_call: TRBJ2-3; cdr3_aa: CASSEPLAGDRDTQYF
v_call: TRBV24-1; j_call: TRBJ2-1; cdr3_aa: CATSVGGPPQEQFF
v_call: TRBV29-1; j_call: TRBJ2-1; cdr3_aa: CSGLVGGGSYNEQFF
v_call: TRBV6-5; j_call: TRBJ2-1; cdr3_aa: CASSYPSGGQTNEQFF
v_call: TRBV6-1; j_call: TRBJ1-5; cdr3_aa: CASSEGSGGSGQPQHF
v_call: TRBV2; j_call: TRBJ1-1; cdr3_aa: CASSDIYTEAFF
v_call: TRBV7-3; j_call: TRBJ1-1; cdr3_aa: CASSRRQGTNTEAFF
v_call: TRBV3-1/TRBV3-2; j_call: TRBJ2-3; cdr3_aa: CASSQASTDTQYF
v_call: TRBV3-1/TRBV3-2; j_call: TRBJ2-2; cdr3_aa: CASSLVVRGRSKTGELFF
v_call: TRBV29-1; j_call: TRBJ1-1; cdr3_aa: CSVVLEANTEAFF
v_call: TRBV10-3; j_call: TRBJ2-2; cdr3_aa: CAISVGGYGGELFF
v_call: TRBV11-2; j_call: TRBJ2-3; cdr3_aa: CASSLAGAPAQYF
v_call: TRBV3-1/TRBV3-2; j_call: TRBJ2-3; cdr3_aa: CASSQGSLAGSNTDTQYF
v_call: TRBV10-2; j_call: TRBJ2-3; cdr3_aa: CASTPSGVRTDTQYF
v_call: TRBV4-1; j_call: TRBJ2-5; cdr3_aa: CASSQHTSGSGETQYF
v_call: TRBV7-8; j_call: TRBJ1-5; cdr3_aa: CASSSGTEDQPQHF
v_call: TRBV29-1; j_call: TRBJ2-3; cdr3_aa: CSVEDLLAGRNTDTQYF